The clone carrying this T cell receptor beta chain was counted a few times. The authors' processing: Amplification with reference gene primers provided the estimates of nucleated cell counts. The data were produced by immunoSEQ multiplex PCR, yet TCRdb's version contains in-frame clones alone and is incomplete. The V and J calls and clone size come from that table; D and trimming were worked out from the DNA. The repertoire consists of around 280,000 clones, with 90% occurring once and the leading ten covering about 1.5%. These data belong to a study of blood T cell repertoires in COVID-19. About the study: T cells, B-cell-depleted T cells, or PBMCs supplied cDNA or gDNA.

Participants spanned ages about 18 to 100 years and resided in 20 to 30 US areas. Allocation to cohorts depended on clinical history reported by the participants. The CDR3 totals 17 residues. The V segment lost 5 bases and the J segment 4 bases; nucleotides outside the gene matches: 14. Per germline, CDR1 SGHNT and CDR2 YENEEA. V and J are TRBV11-3 and TRBJ2-1, with 7 positions matching TRBD2. Sequencing used PBMCs or T cells enriched from blood (not recorded which). This TCR derives from a woman aged 18 to 35 with acute COVID-19. CDR3 DNA sequence: TGTGCCAGCAGCCCTTGGAGTGGCGGGAGTAGGTACAATGAGCAGTTCTTC. It translates to CASSPWSGGSRYNEQFF.